This TCR beta chain is from a study of blood T cell repertoires in COVID-19. The method was immunoSEQ multiplex PCR; TCRdb's version includes in-frame clones alone and lacks a portion of them. This sample carries about 89,000 clones, under 95% of them seen once, and the ten largest clones take about 2.5%. Germline V CDR1 and CDR2: SGHVS, FQNEAQ. V lost 6 bases, J lost 5 bases, and 10 bases stayed unmatched. The CDR3 length is 15 residues. This clonotype was sampled from a human donor with active COVID-19. The donor label of this sample is uncertain. V is TRBV7-8 and J is TRBJ2-3; 8 bases align to TRBD2. The sequenced sample was peripheral blood. The CDR3 sequence is CASSSPGLGKDTQYF. The CDR3 DNA follows: TGTGCCAGCAGTAGCCCGGGACTAGGGAAAGATACGCAGTATTTT.